Listed below are T cell receptor beta chains from one sample, sequenced in a study of blood T cell repertoires in COVID-19. The repertoire was sequenced with immunoSEQ multiplex PCR; TCRdb's copy has only in-frame clones and lacks some. There are 100,000 to 130,000 clones in the sample; about three quarters occur only once, and roughly 4.3% lies in the top ten. The sample was peripheral blood. These TCRs come from a man between 65 and 85 years old with acute or convalescent COVID-19. The CDR3 runs from the conserved cysteine through the conserved F or W. D genes are given only for firm matches. Some rows have no size entry. The others give once, few or many, or a class for an expanded clone.

j_gene: TRBJ1-2; d_gene: NA; abundance: NA; v_gene: TRBV19; CDR3aa: CASSTRDQFFNYGYTF; CDR3nt: TGTGCCAGTAGCACCCGGGATCAGTTTTTTAACTATGGCTACACCTTC
j_gene: TRBJ1-4; d_gene: TRBD1; abundance: NA; v_gene: TRBV28; CDR3aa: CASTPGQGWEKLFF; CDR3nt: TGTGCCAGCACCCCGGGACAGGGGTGGGAAAAACTGTTTTTT
j_gene: TRBJ1-2; d_gene: TRBD1; abundance: NA; v_gene: TRBV7-2; CDR3aa: CASSLPQAQGLYGYTF; CDR3nt: TGTGCCAGCAGCCTACCCCAGGCACAGGGGTTGTATGGCTACACCTTC
j_gene: TRBJ1-1; d_gene: TRBD1; abundance: NA; v_gene: TRBV7-9; CDR3aa: CASSFQTGVSNTEAFF; CDR3nt: TGTGCCAGCAGCTTCCAGACAGGGGTTTCGAACACTGAAGCTTTCTTT
j_gene: TRBJ1-1; d_gene: NA; abundance: NA; v_gene: TRBV6-5; CDR3aa: CASSYSLQENTEAFF; CDR3nt: TGTGCCAGCAGTTACTCGCTCCAGGAGAACACTGAAGCTTTCTTT
j_gene: TRBJ2-7; d_gene: NA; abundance: NA; v_gene: TRBV3-1/TRBV3-2; CDR3aa: CASSQDRGWQYF; CDR3nt: TGTGCCAGCAGCCAAGATCGCGGTTGGCAGTACTTC
j_gene: TRBJ2-7; d_gene: NA; abundance: NA; v_gene: TRBV2; CDR3aa: CASSEGRTYEQYF; CDR3nt: TGTGCCAGCAGTGAAGGTCGGACATACGAGCAGTACTTC
j_gene: TRBJ1-6; d_gene: NA; abundance: few; v_gene: TRBV7-3; CDR3aa: CASSLNHRGSPLHF; CDR3nt: TGTGCCAGCAGCTTAAATCATAGGGGTTCACCCCTCCACTTT
j_gene: TRBJ2-2; d_gene: TRBD1; abundance: once; v_gene: TRBV25-1; CDR3aa: CASSELQGLNTGELFF; CDR3nt: TGTGCCAGCAGTGAATTACAGGGGTTGAACACCGGGGAGCTGTTTTTT
j_gene: TRBJ2-1; d_gene: NA; abundance: few; v_gene: TRBV12-3/TRBV12-4; CDR3aa: CASSLGGYNEQFF; CDR3nt: TGTGCCAGCAGTTTAGGCGGATACAATGAGCAGTTCTTC
j_gene: TRBJ2-6; d_gene: NA; abundance: NA; v_gene: TRBV6-5; CDR3aa: CASSRDRANVLTF; CDR3nt: TGTGCCAGCAGTCGGGACAGGGCCAACGTCCTGACTTTC
j_gene: TRBJ1-5; d_gene: NA; abundance: NA; v_gene: TRBV27; CDR3aa: CASSQSLGRTSNQPQHF; CDR3nt: TGTGCCAGCAGTCAATCCCTGGGCAGAACGAGCAATCAGCCCCAGCATTTT
j_gene: TRBJ2-1; d_gene: NA; abundance: once; v_gene: TRBV18; CDR3aa: CASSPLLANEQFF; CDR3nt: TGTGCCAGCTCACCCTTACTAGCTAATGAGCAGTTCTTC
j_gene: TRBJ2-1; d_gene: TRBD2; abundance: NA; v_gene: TRBV7-6; CDR3aa: CASSSLAGGPGEQFF; CDR3nt: TGTGCCAGCAGCTCTCTAGCGGGGGGGCCCGGTGAGCAGTTCTTC
j_gene: TRBJ2-2; d_gene: NA; abundance: once; v_gene: TRBV10-3; CDR3aa: CAIKGDMYTGELFF; CDR3nt: TGTGCCATCAAGGGAGATATGTACACCGGGGAGCTGTTTTTT
j_gene: TRBJ2-1; d_gene: NA; abundance: once; v_gene: TRBV5-1; CDR3aa: CASSPAAYNEQFF; CDR3nt: TGCGCCAGCAGCCCGGCGGCGTACAATGAGCAGTTCTTC
j_gene: TRBJ1-2; d_gene: TRBD1; abundance: few; v_gene: TRBV5-1; CDR3aa: CAQHNNRGSVGYTF; CDR3nt: TGCGCCCAGCATAACAACAGGGGTTCCGTAGGCTACACCTTC
j_gene: TRBJ1-5; d_gene: TRBD1; abundance: few; v_gene: TRBV6-1; CDR3aa: CASSEALGQGPNQPQHF; CDR3nt: TGTGCCAGCAGTGAAGCCCTCGGACAGGGCCCAAATCAGCCCCAGCATTTT
j_gene: TRBJ2-1; d_gene: TRBD2; abundance: once; v_gene: TRBV19; CDR3aa: CASSIVRAGTSGGVTLYNEQFF; CDR3nt: TGTGCCAGTAGTATAGTGAGGGCCGGGACTAGCGGGGGGGTCACCCTCTACAATGAGCAGTTCTTC
j_gene: TRBJ1-5; d_gene: TRBD1; abundance: few; v_gene: TRBV6-2/TRBV6-3; CDR3aa: CASSKTGGNQPQHF; CDR3nt: TGTGCCAGCAGTAAGACAGGGGGCAATCAGCCCCAGCATTTT
j_gene: TRBJ1-2; d_gene: NA; abundance: NA; v_gene: TRBV10-3; CDR3aa: CAITREGEGGYTF; CDR3nt: TGTGCCATCACCCGAGAGGGGGAAGGGGGCTACACCTTC
j_gene: TRBJ1-1; d_gene: TRBD1; abundance: NA; v_gene: TRBV7-2; CDR3aa: CASSSWIGQADEAFF; CDR3nt: TGTGCCAGCAGCTCTTGGATCGGACAGGCAGATGAAGCTTTCTTT
j_gene: TRBJ2-3; d_gene: NA; abundance: once; v_gene: TRBV19; CDR3aa: CASSFTRADTQYF; CDR3nt: TGTGCCAGTAGTTTCACTCGGGCAGATACGCAGTATTTT
j_gene: TRBJ1-1; d_gene: NA; abundance: NA; v_gene: TRBV5-5; CDR3aa: CASSLAGATEAFF; CDR3nt: TGTGCCAGCAGCTTGGCAGGGGCCACTGAAGCTTTCTTT
j_gene: TRBJ1-4; d_gene: NA; abundance: NA; v_gene: TRBV19; CDR3aa: CASSDHVGRVNEKLFF; CDR3nt: TGTGCCAGTAGCGACCACGTCGGCAGGGTGAATGAAAAACTGTTTTTT
j_gene: TRBJ1-1; d_gene: NA; abundance: NA; v_gene: TRBV6-4; CDR3aa: CATTVNTEAFF; CDR3nt: TGTGCCACAACGGTGAACACTGAAGCTTTCTTT
j_gene: TRBJ2-2; d_gene: NA; abundance: NA; v_gene: TRBV24-1; CDR3aa: CATSGRGNTGELFF; CDR3nt: TGTGCCACCAGTGGACGAGGGAACACCGGGGAGCTGTTTTTT
j_gene: TRBJ2-6; d_gene: TRBD2; abundance: NA; v_gene: TRBV2; CDR3aa: CAIAGLPSAGANVLTF; CDR3nt: TGTGCCATTGCGGGACTACCTTCGGCTGGGGCCAACGTCCTGACTTTC
j_gene: TRBJ2-7; d_gene: TRBD1; abundance: NA; v_gene: TRBV7-8; CDR3aa: CASSRGIDRAKGREQYF; CDR3nt: TGTGCCAGCAGTAGGGGGATTGACAGGGCAAAGGGGCGTGAGCAGTACTTC
j_gene: TRBJ2-3; d_gene: NA; abundance: NA; v_gene: TRBV7-2; CDR3aa: CASSGGAGTDTQYF; CDR3nt: TGTGCCAGCAGTGGGGGGGCCGGCACAGATACGCAGTATTTT
j_gene: TRBJ1-5; d_gene: TRBD1; abundance: NA; v_gene: TRBV2; CDR3aa: CASSSGQGDNQPQHF; CDR3nt: TGTGCCAGCAGTTCGGGACAGGGAGACAATCAGCCCCAGCATTTT
j_gene: TRBJ2-7; d_gene: TRBD2; abundance: NA; v_gene: TRBV29-1; CDR3aa: CSANLGAGGVGEQYF; CDR3nt: TGCAGCGCTAACCTAGGAGCGGGGGGGGTCGGCGAGCAGTACTTC
j_gene: TRBJ2-3; d_gene: NA; abundance: NA; v_gene: TRBV9; CDR3aa: CASSVASVGTDTQYF; CDR3nt: TGTGCCAGCAGCGTAGCTAGCGTCGGCACAGATACGCAGTATTTT
j_gene: TRBJ1-3; d_gene: NA; abundance: NA; v_gene: TRBV7-8; CDR3aa: CASSLGGHTGNTIYF; CDR3nt: TGTGCCAGCAGCTTAGGGGGACATACGGGAAACACCATATATTTT